This TCR beta chain was identified in a study of blood T cells in healthy people across ages (dated by TCRdb to the mid-2010s). For context, the study as a whole: In model experiments, template switching captured about one uniquely barcoded TCR beta cDNA molecule for every two T cells. Using deep sequencing normalized with unique cDNA molecular identifiers, the study measured how TCR beta repertoire diversity changes with age. The donors were divided into four age groups: young (average around 15 years), middle-aged (about 40), aged (about 62) and long-lived (around 80). To avoid experimental bias, donors of different ages were randomly spread across the sequencing lanes. Using the same blood draw, the study looked at two additional independent replicas of 1 million unique cDNA reads for two donors, one aged 18 to 29 and the other aged 80 or older. The paper as a whole reports these results and caveats: Observed TCR beta diversity correlated strongly with the percentage of naive T cells measured by flow cytometry. Donor CMV infection status was unknown, potentially confounding age-related changes in expanded clonotypes. Total diversity estimates from one million sequenced T cells were considered lower bounds and underestimates. As age increased, observed TCR beta diversity per million T cells dropped in a roughly linear way, and a significant reduction was already evident by age 40. Compared with the aged group, the long-lived group had more naive CD4+ T cells, fewer expanded clones and increased TCR diversity, suggesting age selection. Because profiling used bulk unsorted PBMCs, naive and antigen-experienced compartments could not be compared conclusively.

Trimming accounts for 2 bases at V and 4 bases at J, while the number of junction bases matched to no gene is 9. The CDR3 runs 16 amino acids, cysteine and phenylalanine included. CDR3 DNA is the only sequence kept; it has 48 bases, read in frame from the first base. Per the germline V gene (reference sequence), LNHNV is the CDR1 and YYDKDF is the CDR2. The library was generated by 5' RACE. The listed sequencing device is Illumina HiSeq 2500. A second PCR of roughly 7 to 11 cycles was performed with a sample-barcoded 5' primer and a J-beta primer mix. Each TCR beta cDNA molecule received a unique molecular identifier from a template-switch 5' adaptor carrying 12 random nucleotides. Each sample yielded at least 3 million CDR3-containing paired-end reads. All of the RNA was converted into first-strand cDNA using the Mint cDNA synthesis kit, with a TRBC-specific oligonucleotide serving as the primer. Following uracil-DNA glycosylase treatment, a first 18-cycle PCR with universal primers M1SS and BC2_uni_R was performed on all cDNA. The paper's processing steps were these. Normalization of each sample was performed by random selection of 1 million high-quality reads, each carrying a distinct molecular identifier. Reads sharing molecular identifiers were discarded rather than binned into consensus sequences. CDR3 identification, clonotype clustering and error correction used MiTCR with a Q25 quality threshold and the strictest error-elimination algorithm. A nonparametric unseen species model with Euler transformation was used to estimate lower-bound total TCR beta diversity. Using fastp at Q25 and MiXCR, TCRdb reprocessed the public reads and kept productive beta chains. Entries are consolidated by CDR3 protein sequence, retaining the most common genes and DNA. TCRdb, not the original authors, processed these V and J calls. The sample contains around 900,000 distinct CDR3 sequences, roughly 47% of them found a single time. The ten largest clones represent over 20% of the sample.

As concerns this clonotype: The antigen this receptor binds is unknown. It has no much larger one-base neighbor in the sample; base qualities were not kept.

The approximately 40 donors, aged about 6 to 95 years, were systemically healthy Caucasian individuals from Russia. Roughly 11 milliliters of peripheral blood were drawn from each donor into EDTA-treated Vacutainer tubes. PBMCs were isolated by Ficoll-Paque density-gradient centrifugation, with at least 7 million obtained per sample. Total RNA was extracted from PBMCs with Trizol reagent, with at least 6 micrograms obtained per sample. For every donor, flow cytometry on a PBMC aliquot measured the percentage of naive CD45RAhigh/CD27high T cells. The chain uses TRBV15 and TRBJ2-7, with 9 bases matching TRBD2. Sequenced material: blood. The sequence was obtained from a woman in her sixties or seventies in good health. This receptor has the CDR3 CATSRLGTSGPYEQYF. The DNA sequence is given as TGTGCCACCAGCAGATTGGGAACTAGCGGGCCGTACGAGCAGTACTTC.